These T cell receptor beta chains were read from a single sample in a study of OX40 agonist ivuxolimab in advanced cancers. Some clones are missing from TCRdb's copy, which holds only in-frame ones; the method was immunoSEQ multiplex PCR. The sample contains tens of thousands of clones, more than 70% of which appear only once. Sequenced here: CD4+ or CD8+ T cells sorted from blood, sampled in a trial of the OX40 agonist ivuxolimab. These receptors all come from an adult with an advanced solid tumor such as melanoma, head and neck, liver or kidney cancer. Both conserved end residues are part of each CDR3. A D gene is named only where the DNA matches it firmly. Only some rows state a clone size, as once, few, many or a class for expanded clones.

D gene	clone size	V gene	J gene	CDR3 protein	CDR3 DNA
TRBD1	NA	TRBV28	TRBJ1-5	CASSSRDRVYQPQHF	TGTGCCAGCAGTTCCCGGGACAGGGTATATCAGCCCCAGCATTTT
NA	NA	TRBV6-6	TRBJ2-3	CASSYSWWSTDTQYF	TGTGCCAGCAGTTACTCCTGGTGGAGCACAGATACGCAGTATTTT
TRBD2	NA	TRBV30	TRBJ2-1	CAWEAGVSYNEQFF	TGTGCCTGGGAAGCGGGAGTGAGCTACAATGAGCAGTTCTTC
NA	NA	TRBV4-2	TRBJ2-1	CASSQVPRGYNEQFF	TGTGCCAGCAGCCAAGTTCCAAGAGGATACAATGAGCAGTTCTTC
NA	NA	TRBV5-5	TRBJ2-5	CASSLDRETQYF	TGTGCCAGCAGCTTGGATCGTGAGACCCAGTACTTC
TRBD1	NA	TRBV11-3	TRBJ2-7	CASSQRLTGVGYEQYF	TGTGCCAGCAGCCAACGATTAACAGGGGTTGGCTACGAGCAGTACTTC
TRBD2	NA	TRBV19	TRBJ2-5	CASSIRRTSVGQQETQYF	TGTGCCAGTAGTATTCGGCGAACTAGCGTAGGGCAACAAGAGACCCAGTACTTC
NA	NA	TRBV5-4	TRBJ1-3	CASSENSRTSGNTIYF	TGTGCCAGCAGCGAAAACAGCCGAACCTCTGGAAACACCATATATTTT
NA	NA	TRBV6-5	TRBJ1-2	CASSLQGNYGYTF	TGTGCCAGCAGTCTCCAGGGGAACTATGGCTACACCTTC
TRBD1	NA	TRBV27	TRBJ1-1	CASWHTTGAHTEAFF	TGTGCCAGCTGGCATACGACAGGGGCGCACACTGAAGCTTTCTTT
NA	NA	TRBV29-1	TRBJ2-1	CSVGRGAAYNEQFF	TGCAGCGTGGGCAGGGGAGCGGCCTACAATGAGCAGTTCTTC
NA	NA	TRBV27	TRBJ1-6	CASSFRPGNSPLHF	TGTGCCAGCAGTTTTCGCCCGGGGAATTCACCCCTCCACTTT
TRBD1	once	TRBV28	TRBJ2-7	CASSLPWTGPYEQYF	TGTGCCAGCAGTTTACCCTGGACAGGACCCTACGAGCAGTACTTC
TRBD2	few	TRBV7-9	TRBJ2-5	CASSFLGGGQETQYF	TGTGCCAGCAGCTTCCTGGGCGGGGGACAAGAGACCCAGTACTTC
NA	NA	TRBV21-1	TRBJ1-3	CASSPHPTGSGNTIYF	TGTGCCAGCAGCCCGCACCCGACAGGCTCTGGAAACACCATATATTTT
NA	once	TRBV5-6	TRBJ2-7	CASSLGRTLRWQYF	TGTGCCAGCAGCTTGGGCAGGACTCTACGATGGCAGTACTTC
NA	NA	TRBV7-4	TRBJ2-7	CASSSISEQYF	TGTGCCAGCAGCTCTATCTCTGAGCAGTACTTC
TRBD1	NA	TRBV19	TRBJ1-5	CASSLTGRGQPQHF	TGTGCCAGTAGCCTGACAGGGCGAGGACAGCCCCAGCATTTT
NA	NA	TRBV7-6	TRBJ1-5	CASSSGYSNQPQHF	TGTGCCAGCAGCTCAGGGTATAGCAATCAGCCCCAGCATTTT
TRBD2	NA	TRBV28	TRBJ2-1	CASSSSGSPPNEQFF	TGTGCCAGCAGCTCTAGCGGGAGCCCTCCCAATGAGCAGTTCTTC
TRBD2	NA	TRBV2	TRBJ2-4	CASLAGEGNIQYF	TGTGCCAGCCTAGCGGGAGAGGGAAACATTCAGTACTTC
NA	NA	TRBV18	TRBJ2-1	CASSPRQDNEQFF	TGTGCCAGCTCACCTAGACAGGATAATGAGCAGTTCTTC
NA	NA	TRBV28	TRBJ1-5	CASGESDYSNQPQHF	TGTGCCAGTGGGGAGTCGGATTATAGCAATCAGCCCCAGCATTTT
NA	NA	TRBV19	TRBJ1-5	CASSILAGDYSNQPQHF	TGTGCCAGTAGTATATTAGCAGGGGATTACAGCAATCAGCCCCAGCATTTT
NA	few	TRBV5-1	TRBJ2-7	CASSLVAGSSYEQYF	TGCGCCAGCAGCTTGGTGGCAGGAAGCTCCTACGAGCAGTACTTC
NA	few	TRBV5-1	TRBJ1-3	CASSSGNRQTRNTIYF	TGCGCCAGCAGCTCCGGGAACCGACAAACTAGAAACACCATATATTTT
NA	NA	TRBV19	TRBJ2-3	CASSTARGGTDTQYF	TGTGCCAGTAGTACGGCCAGGGGCGGCACAGATACGCAGTATTTT
TRBD2	NA	TRBV6-6	TRBJ2-7	CASSNGASGLSYEQYF	TGTGCCAGCAGTAATGGGGCTAGCGGGCTTTCCTACGAGCAGTACTTC
NA	NA	TRBV27	TRBJ1-5	CASSPQRDQPQHF	TGTGCCAGCAGTCCCCAACGGGATCAGCCCCAGCATTTT
NA	NA	TRBV2	TRBJ1-1	CATRGQAPGPNTEAFF	TGTGCCACGCGGGGGCAGGCCCCGGGGCCTAACACTGAAGCTTTCTTT
TRBD2	NA	TRBV28	TRBJ2-3	CASTLRGTDTQYF	TGTGCCAGCACCTTGCGGGGGACAGATACGCAGTATTTT
NA	NA	TRBV10-2	TRBJ2-1	CASRGWTGYNEQFF	TGCGCCAGCAGGGGCTGGACTGGATACAATGAGCAGTTCTTC
NA	NA	TRBV11-3	TRBJ2-5	CASSPMGYGETQYF	TGTGCCAGCAGCCCCATGGGTTACGGGGAGACCCAGTACTTC
TRBD1	NA	TRBV5-4	TRBJ2-3	CASSPGQDSYTQYF	TGTGCCAGCAGTCCTGGACAGGACTCCTATACGCAGTATTTT
NA	NA	TRBV28	TRBJ1-1	CASSPPIGVNTEAFF	TGTGCCAGCAGCCCCCCAATCGGCGTGAACACTGAAGCTTTCTTT